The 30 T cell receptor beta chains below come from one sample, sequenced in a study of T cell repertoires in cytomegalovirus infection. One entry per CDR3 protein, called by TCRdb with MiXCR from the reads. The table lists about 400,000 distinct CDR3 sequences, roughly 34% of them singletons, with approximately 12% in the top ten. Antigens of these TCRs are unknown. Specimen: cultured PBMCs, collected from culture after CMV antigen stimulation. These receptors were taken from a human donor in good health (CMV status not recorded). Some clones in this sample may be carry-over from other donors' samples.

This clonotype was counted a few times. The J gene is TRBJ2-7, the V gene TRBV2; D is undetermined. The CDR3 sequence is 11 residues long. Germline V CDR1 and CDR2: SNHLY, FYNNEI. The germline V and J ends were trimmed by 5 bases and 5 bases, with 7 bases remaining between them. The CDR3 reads CASSINDEQYF. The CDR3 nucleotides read TGTGCCAGCAGTATAAACGACGAGCAGTACTTC. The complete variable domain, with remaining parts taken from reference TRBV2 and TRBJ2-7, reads EPEVTQTPSHQVTQMGQEVILRCVPISNHLYFYWYRQILGQKVEFLVSFYNNEISEKSEIFDDQFSVERPDGSNFTLKIRSTKLEDSAMYFCASSINDEQYFGPGTRLTVT.

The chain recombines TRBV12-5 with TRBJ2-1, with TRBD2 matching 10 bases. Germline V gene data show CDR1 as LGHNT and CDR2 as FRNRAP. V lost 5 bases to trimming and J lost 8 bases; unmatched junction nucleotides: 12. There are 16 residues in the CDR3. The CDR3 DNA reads TGTGCTAGTGGTACTCTAGCGGGAGTAGGGTTCCATGAGCAGTTCTTC. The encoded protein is CASGTLAGVGFHEQFF.

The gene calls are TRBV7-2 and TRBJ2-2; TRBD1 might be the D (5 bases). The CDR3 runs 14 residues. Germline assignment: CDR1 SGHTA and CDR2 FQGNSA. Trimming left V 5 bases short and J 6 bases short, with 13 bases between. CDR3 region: CASSPQWGSGELFF. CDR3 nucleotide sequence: TGTGCCAGCAGCCCCCAGTGGGGCTCCGGGGAGCTGTTTTTT.

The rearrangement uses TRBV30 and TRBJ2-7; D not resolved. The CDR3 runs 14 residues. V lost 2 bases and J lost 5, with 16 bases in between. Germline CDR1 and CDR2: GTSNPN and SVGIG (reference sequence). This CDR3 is CAWSFGPYLHEQYF. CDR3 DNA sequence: TGTGCCTGGAGTTTTGGGCCATACCTCCACGAGCAGTACTTC.

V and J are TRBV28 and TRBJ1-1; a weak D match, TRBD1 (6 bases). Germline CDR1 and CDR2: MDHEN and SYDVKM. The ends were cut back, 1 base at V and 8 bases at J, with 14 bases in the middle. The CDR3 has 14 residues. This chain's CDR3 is CASSLFLQGLEAFF. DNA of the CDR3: TGTGCCAGCAGTTTATTCCTACAGGGACTAGAAGCTTTCTTT.

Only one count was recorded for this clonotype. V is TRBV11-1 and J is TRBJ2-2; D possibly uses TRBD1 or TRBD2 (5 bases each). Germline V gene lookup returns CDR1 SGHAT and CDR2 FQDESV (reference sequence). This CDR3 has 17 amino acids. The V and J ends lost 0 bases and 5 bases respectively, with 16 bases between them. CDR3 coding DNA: TGTGCCAGCAGCTTAGCGCGAAGGGGAGTAAGGACCGGGGAGCTGTTTTTT. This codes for CASSLARRGVRTGELFF.

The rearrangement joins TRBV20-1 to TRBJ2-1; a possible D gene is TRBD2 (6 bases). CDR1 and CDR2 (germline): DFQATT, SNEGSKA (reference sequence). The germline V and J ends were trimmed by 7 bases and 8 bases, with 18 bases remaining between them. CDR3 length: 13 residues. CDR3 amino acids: CSVSSGAIDEQFF. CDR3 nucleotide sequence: TGCAGTGTTAGCTCGGGAGCAATAGATGAGCAGTTCTTC.

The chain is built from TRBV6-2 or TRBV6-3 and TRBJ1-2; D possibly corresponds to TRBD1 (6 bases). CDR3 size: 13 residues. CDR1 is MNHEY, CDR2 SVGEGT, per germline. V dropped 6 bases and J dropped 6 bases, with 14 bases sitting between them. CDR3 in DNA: TGTGCCAGCAGCCCTAACCGGGACAATGGCTACACCTTC. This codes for CASSPNRDNGYTF.

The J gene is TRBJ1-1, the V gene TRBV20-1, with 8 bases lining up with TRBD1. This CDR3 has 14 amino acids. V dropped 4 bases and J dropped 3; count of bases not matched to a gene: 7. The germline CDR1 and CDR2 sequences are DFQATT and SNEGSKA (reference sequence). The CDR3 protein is CSATFDRGDTEAFF. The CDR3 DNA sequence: TGCAGTGCTACCTTTGACAGGGGCGACACTGAAGCTTTCTTT.

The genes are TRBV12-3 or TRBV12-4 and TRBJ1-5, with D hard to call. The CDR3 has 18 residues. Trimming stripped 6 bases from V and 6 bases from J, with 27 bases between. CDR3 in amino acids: CASSAYGISLTRGQPQHF. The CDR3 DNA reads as TGTGCCAGCAGCGCCTACGGAATCTCCTTGACCCGGGGTCAGCCCCAGCATTTT.

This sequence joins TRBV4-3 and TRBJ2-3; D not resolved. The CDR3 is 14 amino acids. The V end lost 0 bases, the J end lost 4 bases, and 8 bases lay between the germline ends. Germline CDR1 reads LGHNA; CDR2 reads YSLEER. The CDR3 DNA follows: TGCGCCAGCAGCCAAGATCGACTTTCAGATACGCAGTATTTT. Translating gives CASSQDRLSDTQYF.

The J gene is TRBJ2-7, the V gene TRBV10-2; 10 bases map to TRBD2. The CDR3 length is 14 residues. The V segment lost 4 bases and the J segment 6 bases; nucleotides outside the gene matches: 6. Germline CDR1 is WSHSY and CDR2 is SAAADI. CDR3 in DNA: TGCGCCAGCAGTGCGCTAGCGGGAGTACGCGAGCAGTACGTC. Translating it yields CASSALAGVREQYV.

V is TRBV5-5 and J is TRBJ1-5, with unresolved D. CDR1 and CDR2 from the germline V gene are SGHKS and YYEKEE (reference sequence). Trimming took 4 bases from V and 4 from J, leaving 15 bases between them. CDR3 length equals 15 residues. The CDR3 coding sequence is TGTGCCAGCAGCCCCGGTAGGCTCGTAAATCAGCCCCAGCATTTT. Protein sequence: CASSPGRLVNQPQHF.

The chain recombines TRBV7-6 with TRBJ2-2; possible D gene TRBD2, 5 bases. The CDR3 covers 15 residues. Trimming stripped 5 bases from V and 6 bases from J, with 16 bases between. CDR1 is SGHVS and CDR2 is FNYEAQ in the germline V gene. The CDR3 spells CASSLTPAGAGELFF. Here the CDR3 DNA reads TGTGCCAGCAGCCTCACACCAGCCGGGGCCGGGGAGCTGTTTTTT.

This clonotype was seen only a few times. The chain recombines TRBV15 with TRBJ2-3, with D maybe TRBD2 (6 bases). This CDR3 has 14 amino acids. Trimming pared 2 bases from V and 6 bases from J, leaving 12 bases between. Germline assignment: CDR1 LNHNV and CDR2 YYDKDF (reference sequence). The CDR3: CATSRRGAGDTQYF. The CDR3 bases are TGTGCCACCAGCAGAAGGGGAGCGGGTGATACGCAGTATTTT. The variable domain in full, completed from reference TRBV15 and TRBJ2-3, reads DAMVIQNPRYQVTQFGKPVTLSCSQTLNHNVMYWYQQKSSQAPKLLFHYYDKDFNNEADTPDNFQSRRPNTSFCFLDIRSPGLGDTAMYLCATSRRGAGDTQYFGPGTRLTVL.

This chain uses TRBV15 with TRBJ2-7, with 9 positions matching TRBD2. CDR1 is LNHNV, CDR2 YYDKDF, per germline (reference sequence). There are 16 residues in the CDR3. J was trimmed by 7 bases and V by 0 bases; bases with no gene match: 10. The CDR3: CATSRDLASGTVEQYF. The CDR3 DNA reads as TGTGCCACCAGCAGAGATTTGGCTAGCGGGACAGTTGAGCAGTACTTC. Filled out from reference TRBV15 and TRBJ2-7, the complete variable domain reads DAMVIQNPRYQVTQFGKPVTLSCSQTLNHNVMYWYQQKSSQAPKLLFHYYDKDFNNEADTPDNFQSRRPNTSFCFLDIRSPGLGDTAMYLCATSRDLASGTVEQYFGPGTRLTVT.

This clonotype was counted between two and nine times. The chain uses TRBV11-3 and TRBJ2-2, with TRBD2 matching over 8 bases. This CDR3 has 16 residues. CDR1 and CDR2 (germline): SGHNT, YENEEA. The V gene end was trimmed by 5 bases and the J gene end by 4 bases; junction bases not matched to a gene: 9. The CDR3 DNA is TGTGCCAGCAGCGAGAGCGGGAGAATGGGCACCGGGGAGCTGTTTTTT. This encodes CASSESGRMGTGELFF.

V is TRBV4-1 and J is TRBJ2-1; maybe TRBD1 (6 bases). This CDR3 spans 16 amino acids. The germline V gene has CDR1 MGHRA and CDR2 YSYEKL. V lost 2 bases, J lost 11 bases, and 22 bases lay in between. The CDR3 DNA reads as TGCGCCAGCAGCCAACCCCCGGGACACCGGAATGAGCAGCAGTTCTTC. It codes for CASSQPPGHRNEQQFF.

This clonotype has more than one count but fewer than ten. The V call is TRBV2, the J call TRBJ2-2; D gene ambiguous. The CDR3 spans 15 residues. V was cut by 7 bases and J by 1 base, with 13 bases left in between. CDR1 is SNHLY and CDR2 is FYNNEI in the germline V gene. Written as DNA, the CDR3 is TGTGCCAGCAATGATCTAGGCATGAACACCGGGGAGCTGTTTTTT. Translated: CASNDLGMNTGELFF.

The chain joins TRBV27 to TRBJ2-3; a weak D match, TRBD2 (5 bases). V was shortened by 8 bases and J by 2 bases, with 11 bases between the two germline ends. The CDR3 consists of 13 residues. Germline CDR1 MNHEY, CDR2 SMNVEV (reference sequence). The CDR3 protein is CASQDWPTDTQYF. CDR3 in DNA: TGTGCCAGCCAGGACTGGCCCACAGATACGCAGTATTTT.

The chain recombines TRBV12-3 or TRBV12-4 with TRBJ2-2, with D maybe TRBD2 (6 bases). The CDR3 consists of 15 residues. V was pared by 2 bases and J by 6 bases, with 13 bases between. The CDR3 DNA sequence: TGTGCCAGCAGTTTATATGTGACTAGGCCCGGGGAGCTGTTTTTT. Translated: CASSLYVTRPGELFF.

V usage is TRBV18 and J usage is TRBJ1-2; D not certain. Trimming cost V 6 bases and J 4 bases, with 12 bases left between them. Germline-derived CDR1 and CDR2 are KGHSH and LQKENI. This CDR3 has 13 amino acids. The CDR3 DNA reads TGTGCCAGCTCCCTCGACGACGGCTATGGCTACACCTTC. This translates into CASSLDDGYGYTF.

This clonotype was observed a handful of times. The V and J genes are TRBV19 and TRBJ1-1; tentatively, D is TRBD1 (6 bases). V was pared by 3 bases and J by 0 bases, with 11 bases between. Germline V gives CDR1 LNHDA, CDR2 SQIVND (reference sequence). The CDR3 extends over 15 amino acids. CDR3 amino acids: CASSIGRGVNTEAFF. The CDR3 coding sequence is TGTGCCAGTAGTATTGGAAGGGGGGTGAACACTGAAGCTTTCTTT.

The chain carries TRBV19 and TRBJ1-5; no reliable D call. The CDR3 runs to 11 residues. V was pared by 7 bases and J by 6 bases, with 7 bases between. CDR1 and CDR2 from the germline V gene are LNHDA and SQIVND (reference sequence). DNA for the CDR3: TGTGCCAGTAACTCAGGTCAGCCCCAGCATTTT. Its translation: CASNSGQPQHF.

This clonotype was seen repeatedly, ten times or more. The CDR3 sequence is CASSLVGGGVEAFF. CDR3 DNA: TGTGCCAGCAGCTTGGTCGGGGGCGGTGTTGAAGCTTTCTTT. The chain combines TRBV7-2 with TRBJ1-1; perhaps TRBD1 as D (6 bases). The CDR3 runs 14 residues. Trimming left V 3 bases short and J 7 bases short, with 15 bases between. CDR1 is SGHTA, CDR2 FQGNSA, per germline. Looking up the rest from reference TRBV7-2 and TRBJ1-1 gives the full variable domain: GAGVSQSPSNKVTEKGKDVELRCDPISGHTALYWYRQSLGQGLEFLIYFQGNSAPDKSGLPSDRFSAERTGGSVSTLTIQRTQQEDSAVYLCASSLVGGGVEAFFGQGTRLTVV.

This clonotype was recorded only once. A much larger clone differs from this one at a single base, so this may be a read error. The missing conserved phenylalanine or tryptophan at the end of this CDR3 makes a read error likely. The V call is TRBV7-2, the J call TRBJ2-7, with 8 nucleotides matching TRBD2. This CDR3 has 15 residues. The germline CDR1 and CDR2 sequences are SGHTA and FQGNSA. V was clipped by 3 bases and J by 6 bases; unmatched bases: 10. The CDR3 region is CASSLNGRASAEQYL. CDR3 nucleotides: TGTGCCAGCAGCTTGAACGGGAGGGCGTCTGCCGAGCAGTACTTA.

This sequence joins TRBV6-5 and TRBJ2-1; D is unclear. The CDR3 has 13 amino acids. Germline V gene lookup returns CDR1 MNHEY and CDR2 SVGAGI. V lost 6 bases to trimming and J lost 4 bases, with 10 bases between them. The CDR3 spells CASRGGVYNEQFF. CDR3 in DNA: TGTGCCAGCAGAGGTGGAGTTTACAATGAGCAGTTCTTC.

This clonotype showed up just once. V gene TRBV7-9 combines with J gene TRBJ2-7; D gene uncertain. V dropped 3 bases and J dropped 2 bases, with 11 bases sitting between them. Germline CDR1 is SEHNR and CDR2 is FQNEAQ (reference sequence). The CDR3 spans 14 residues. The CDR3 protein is CASSFEKGAYEQYF. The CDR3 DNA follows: TGTGCCAGCAGCTTTGAAAAGGGTGCCTACGAGCAGTACTTC. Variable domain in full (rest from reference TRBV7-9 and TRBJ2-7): DTGVSQNPRHKITKRGQNVTFRCDPISEHNRLYWYRQTLGQGPEFLTYFQNEAQLEKSRLLSDRFSAERPKGSFSTLEIQRTEQGDSAMYLCASSFEKGAYEQYFGPGTRLTVT.

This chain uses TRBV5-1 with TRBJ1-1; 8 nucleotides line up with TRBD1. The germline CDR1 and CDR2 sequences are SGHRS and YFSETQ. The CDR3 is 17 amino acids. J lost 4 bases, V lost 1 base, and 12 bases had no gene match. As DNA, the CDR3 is TGCGCCAGCAGCTTGTCGTTCAGGGGGCTGGCGGGCACTGAAGCTTTCTTT. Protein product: CASSLSFRGLAGTEAFF. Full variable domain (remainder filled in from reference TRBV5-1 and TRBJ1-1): KAGVTQTPRYLIKTRGQQVTLSCSPISGHRSVSWYQQTPGQGLQFLFEYFSETQRNKGNFPGRFSGRQFSNSRSEMNVSTLELGDSALYLCASSLSFRGLAGTEAFFGQGTRLTVV.

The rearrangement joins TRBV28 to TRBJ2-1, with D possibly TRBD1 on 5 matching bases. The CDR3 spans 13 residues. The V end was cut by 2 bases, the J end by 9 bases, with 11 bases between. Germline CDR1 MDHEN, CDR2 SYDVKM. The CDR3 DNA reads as TGTGCCAGCAGTTTAAACCCGCAGGGTGAGCAGTTCTTC. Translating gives CASSLNPQGEQFF.